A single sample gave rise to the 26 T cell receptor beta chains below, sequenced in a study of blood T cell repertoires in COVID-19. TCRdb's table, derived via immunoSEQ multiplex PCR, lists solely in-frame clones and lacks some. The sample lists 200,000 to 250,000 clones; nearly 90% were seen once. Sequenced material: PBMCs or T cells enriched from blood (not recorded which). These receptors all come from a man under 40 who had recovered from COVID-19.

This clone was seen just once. The CDR3 nucleotides are TGTGCCAGCAGTCCGACAGGGATGAGCACAGATACGCAGTATTTT. Protein product: CASSPTGMSTDTQYF. The gene calls are TRBV6-6 and TRBJ2-3; 7 bases line up with TRBD1. Germline V gene lookup returns CDR1 MNHNY and CDR2 SVGAGI (reference sequence). After removal of 5 bases from V and 0 bases from J, the junction contained 5 bases not matched to a gene. The CDR3 runs 15 residues.

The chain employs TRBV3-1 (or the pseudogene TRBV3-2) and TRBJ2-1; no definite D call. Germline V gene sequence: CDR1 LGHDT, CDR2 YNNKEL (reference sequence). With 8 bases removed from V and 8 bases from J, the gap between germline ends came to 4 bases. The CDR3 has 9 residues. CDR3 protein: CASFDEQFF. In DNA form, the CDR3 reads TGTGCCAGCTTCGATGAGCAGTTCTTC.

The chain's CDR3 is CASSTGALNQPQHF. The DNA for the CDR3 is TGCGCCAGCAGCACGGGAGCGCTAAATCAGCCCCAGCATTTT. The chain recombines TRBV5-1 with TRBJ1-5; no clear D gene. Deletions cut 4 bases from V and 4 bases from J, with 12 bases between. The CDR3 is made up of 14 amino acids. Germline CDR1 is SGHRS and CDR2 is YFSETQ.

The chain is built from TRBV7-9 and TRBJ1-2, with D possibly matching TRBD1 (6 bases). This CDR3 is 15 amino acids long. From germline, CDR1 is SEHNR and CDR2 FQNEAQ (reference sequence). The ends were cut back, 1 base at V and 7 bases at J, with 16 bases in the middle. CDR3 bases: TGTGCCAGCAGCTTAGACGCCTCAGCAGGGGCTGGCTACACCTTC. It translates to CASSLDASAGAGYTF.

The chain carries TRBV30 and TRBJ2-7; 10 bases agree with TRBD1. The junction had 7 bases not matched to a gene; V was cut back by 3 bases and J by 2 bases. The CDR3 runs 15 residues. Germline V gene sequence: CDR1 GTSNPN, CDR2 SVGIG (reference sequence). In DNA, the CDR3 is TGTGCCTGGAGCCATCCGGGACAGGGGACCTACGAGCAGTACTTC. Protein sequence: CAWSHPGQGTYEQYF.

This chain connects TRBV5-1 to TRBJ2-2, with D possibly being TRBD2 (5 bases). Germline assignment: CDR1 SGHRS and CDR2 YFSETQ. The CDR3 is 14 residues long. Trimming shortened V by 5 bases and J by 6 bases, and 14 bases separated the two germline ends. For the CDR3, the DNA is TGCGCCAGCAGTGGAGGCCGTGAGTCCGGGGAGCTGTTTTTT. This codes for CASSGGRESGELFF. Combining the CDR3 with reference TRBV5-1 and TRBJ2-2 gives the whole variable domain KAGVTQTPRYLIKTRGQQVTLSCSPISGHRSVSWYQQTPGQGLQFLFEYFSETQRNKGNFPGRFSGRQFSNSRSEMNVSTLELGDSALYLCASSGGRESGELFFGEGSRLTVL.

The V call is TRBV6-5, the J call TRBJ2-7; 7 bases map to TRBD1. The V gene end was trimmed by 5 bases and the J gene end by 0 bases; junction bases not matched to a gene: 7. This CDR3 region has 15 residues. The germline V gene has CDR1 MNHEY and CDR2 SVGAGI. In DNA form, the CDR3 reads TGTGCCAGCAGTACTACCGGGACAGCCTCCTACGAGCAGTACTTC. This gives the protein CASSTTGTASYEQYF.

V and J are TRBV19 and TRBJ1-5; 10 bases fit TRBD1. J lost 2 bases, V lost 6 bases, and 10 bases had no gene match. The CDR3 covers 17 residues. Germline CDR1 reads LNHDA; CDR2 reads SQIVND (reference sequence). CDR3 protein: CASSKETGGIGNQPQHF. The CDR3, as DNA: TGTGCCAGTAGCAAGGAGACAGGGGGCATAGGCAATCAGCCCCAGCATTTT. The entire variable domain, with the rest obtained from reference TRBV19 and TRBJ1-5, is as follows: DGGITQSPKYLFRKEGQNVTLSCEQNLNHDAMYWYRQDPGQGLRLIYYSQIVNDFQKGDIAEGYSVSREKKESFPLTVTSAQKNPTAFYLCASSKETGGIGNQPQHFGDGTRLSIL.

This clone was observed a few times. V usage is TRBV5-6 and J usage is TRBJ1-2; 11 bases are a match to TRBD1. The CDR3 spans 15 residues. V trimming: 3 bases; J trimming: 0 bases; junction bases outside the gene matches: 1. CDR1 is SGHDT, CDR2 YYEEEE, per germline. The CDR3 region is CASSWDRGANYGYTF. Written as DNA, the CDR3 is TGTGCCAGCAGCTGGGACAGGGGGGCTAACTATGGCTACACCTTC.

CDR3 in DNA: TGCGCCAGCAGCTCACAGGGGAATCAAGAGACCCAGTACTTC. It codes for CASSSQGNQETQYF. The V call is TRBV5-1, the J call TRBJ2-5; TRBD1 aligns across 7 bases. This CDR3 region has 14 residues. V shed 3 bases and J 2 bases; nucleotides not matched to a gene: 4. CDR1 SGHRS and CDR2 YFSETQ come from the germline V gene.

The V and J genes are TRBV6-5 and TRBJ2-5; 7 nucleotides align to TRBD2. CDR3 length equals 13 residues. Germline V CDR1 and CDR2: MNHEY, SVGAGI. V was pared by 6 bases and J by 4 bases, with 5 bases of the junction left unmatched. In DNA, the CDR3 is TGTGCCAGCAGCGGGGTAGCGGGAGAGACCCAGTACTTC. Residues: CASSGVAGETQYF.

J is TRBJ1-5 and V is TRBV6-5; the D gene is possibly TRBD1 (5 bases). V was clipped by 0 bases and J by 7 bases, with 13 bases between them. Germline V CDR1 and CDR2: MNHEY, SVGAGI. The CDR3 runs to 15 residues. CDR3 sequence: CASSYSGLLRQPQHF. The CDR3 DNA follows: TGTGCCAGCAGTTACTCGGGGCTACTTCGCCAGCCCCAGCATTTT.

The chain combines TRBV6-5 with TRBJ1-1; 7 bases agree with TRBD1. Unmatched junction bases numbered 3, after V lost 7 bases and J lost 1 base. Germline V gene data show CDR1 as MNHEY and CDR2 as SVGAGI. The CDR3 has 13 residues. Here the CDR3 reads CASTRQGNTEAFF. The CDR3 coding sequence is TGTGCCAGCACCAGACAGGGGAACACTGAAGCTTTCTTT.

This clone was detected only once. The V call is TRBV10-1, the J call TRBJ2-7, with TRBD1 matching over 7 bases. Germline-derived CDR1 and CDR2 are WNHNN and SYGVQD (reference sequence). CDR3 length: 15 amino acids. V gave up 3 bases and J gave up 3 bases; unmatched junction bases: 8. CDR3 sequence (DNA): TGCGCCAGCAGTGACCCCGGGACAGAGATCTACGAGCAGTACTTC. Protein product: CASSDPGTEIYEQYF.

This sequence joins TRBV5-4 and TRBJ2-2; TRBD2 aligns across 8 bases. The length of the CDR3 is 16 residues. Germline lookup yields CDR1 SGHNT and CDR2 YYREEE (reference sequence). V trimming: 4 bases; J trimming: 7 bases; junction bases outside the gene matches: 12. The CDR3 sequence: CASSISGISLSGELFF. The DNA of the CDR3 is TGTGCCAGCAGCATTAGCGGGATTTCTCTAAGCGGGGAGCTGTTTTTT.

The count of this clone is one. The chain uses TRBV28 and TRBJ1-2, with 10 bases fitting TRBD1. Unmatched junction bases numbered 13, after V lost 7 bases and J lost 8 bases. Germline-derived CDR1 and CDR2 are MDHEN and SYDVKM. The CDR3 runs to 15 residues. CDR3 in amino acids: CASNIGGQGYVGYTF. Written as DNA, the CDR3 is TGTGCCAGCAACATTGGGGGACAGGGGTACGTGGGCTACACCTTC.

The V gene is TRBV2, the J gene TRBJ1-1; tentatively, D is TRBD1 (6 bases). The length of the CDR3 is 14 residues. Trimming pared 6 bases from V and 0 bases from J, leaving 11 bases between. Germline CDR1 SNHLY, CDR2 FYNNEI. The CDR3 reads CASRTGSLNTEAFF. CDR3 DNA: TGTGCCAGCAGGACAGGTTCATTGAACACTGAAGCTTTCTTT.

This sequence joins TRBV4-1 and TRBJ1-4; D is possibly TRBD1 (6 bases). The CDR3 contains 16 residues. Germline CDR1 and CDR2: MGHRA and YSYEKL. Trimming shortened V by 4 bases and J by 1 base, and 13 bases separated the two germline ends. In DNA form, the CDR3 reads TGCGCCAGCAGCCTGGTACACAGGGTAACTAATGAAAAACTGTTTTTT. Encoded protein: CASSLVHRVTNEKLFF.

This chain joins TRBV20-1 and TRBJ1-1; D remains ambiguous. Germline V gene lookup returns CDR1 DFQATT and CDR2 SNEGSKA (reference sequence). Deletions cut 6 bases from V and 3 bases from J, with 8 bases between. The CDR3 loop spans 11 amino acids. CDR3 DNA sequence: TGCAGTGCAAGGGAGCACACTGAAGCTTTCTTT. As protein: CSAREHTEAFF.

CDR3 region: CASSARGFYGYTF. For the CDR3, the DNA is TGTGCCAGCAGCGCCCGGGGGTTTTATGGCTACACCTTC. The gene calls are TRBV27 and TRBJ1-2; tentative D call: TRBD1 (5 bases). Per germline, CDR1 MNHEY and CDR2 SMNVEV (reference sequence). Trimming removed 6 bases from V and 5 bases from J, with 13 bases in between. The length of the CDR3 is 13 residues.

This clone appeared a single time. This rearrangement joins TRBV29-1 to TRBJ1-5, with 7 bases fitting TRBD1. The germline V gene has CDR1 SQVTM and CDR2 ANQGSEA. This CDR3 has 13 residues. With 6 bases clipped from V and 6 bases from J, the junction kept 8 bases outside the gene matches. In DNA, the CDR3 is TGCAGCGTACAAAGGGGGCGCGGTCAGCCCCAGCATTTT. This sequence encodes CSVQRGRGQPQHF.

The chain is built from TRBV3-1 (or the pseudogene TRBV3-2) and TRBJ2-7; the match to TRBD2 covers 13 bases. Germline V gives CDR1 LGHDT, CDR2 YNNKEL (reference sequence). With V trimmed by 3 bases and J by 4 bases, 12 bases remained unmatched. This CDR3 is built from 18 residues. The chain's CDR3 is CASSHTGTSGNAPYEQYF. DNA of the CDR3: TGTGCCAGCAGCCATACCGGGACTAGCGGGAATGCCCCTTACGAGCAGTACTTC.

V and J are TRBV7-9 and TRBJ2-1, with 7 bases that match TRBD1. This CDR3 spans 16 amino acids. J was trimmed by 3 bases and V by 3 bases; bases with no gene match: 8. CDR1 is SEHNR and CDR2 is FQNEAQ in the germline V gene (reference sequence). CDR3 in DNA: TGTGCCAGCAGCTTTTTGAGGGACAGCTTCTACAATGAGCAGTTCTTC. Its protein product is CASSFLRDSFYNEQFF. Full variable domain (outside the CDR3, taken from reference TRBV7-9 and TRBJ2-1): DTGVSQNPRHKITKRGQNVTFRCDPISEHNRLYWYRQTLGQGPEFLTYFQNEAQLEKSRLLSDRFSAERPKGSFSTLEIQRTEQGDSAMYLCASSFLRDSFYNEQFFGPGTRLTVL.

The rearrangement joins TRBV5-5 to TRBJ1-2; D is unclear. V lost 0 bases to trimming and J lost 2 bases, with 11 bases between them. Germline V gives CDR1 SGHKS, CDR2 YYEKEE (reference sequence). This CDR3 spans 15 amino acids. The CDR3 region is CASSLVASENYGYTF. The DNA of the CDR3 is TGTGCCAGCAGCTTGGTCGCTTCCGAGAACTATGGCTACACCTTC.

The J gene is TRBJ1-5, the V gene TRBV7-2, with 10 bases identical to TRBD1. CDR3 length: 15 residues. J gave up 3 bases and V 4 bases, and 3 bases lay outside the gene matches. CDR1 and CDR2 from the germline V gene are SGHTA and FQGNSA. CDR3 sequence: CASSSDRGPNQPQHF. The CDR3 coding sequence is TGTGCCAGCAGCTCCGACAGGGGGCCCAATCAGCCCCAGCATTTT.

The CDR3 bases are TGCGCCAGCAGTCAATCCTCGGGAGATACGCAGTATTTT. Translating gives CASSQSSGDTQYF. The gene calls are TRBV23-1 and TRBJ2-3, with D unresolved. TRBV23-1 is an ORF, and what it does is uncertain. V was cut by 0 bases and J by 5 bases, with 6 bases left in between. The CDR3 covers 13 residues.